Each of the 25 T cell receptor beta chains below was sequenced from the same sample in a study of cytomegalovirus exposure and HLA in healthy donors. The PCR used 60 Vbeta and 13 Jbeta primers. Assay used: immunoSEQ multiplex PCR; TCRdb lists only in-frame clones, some missing. This sample has around 160,000 clones, with 73% found just once. Sequenced: PBMCs. The origin of the receptors is a woman aged 18-29 years in good health and CMV-seronegative.

The J gene is TRBJ1-2, the V gene TRBV28; maybe TRBD1 (6 bases). The V end lost 4 bases, the J end lost 5 bases, and 11 bases lay between the germline ends. This CDR3 has 13 residues. Germline lookup yields CDR1 MDHEN and CDR2 SYDVKM. DNA for the CDR3: TGTGCCAGCAGTTCCGGGACACTTTATGGCTACACCTTC. The encoded protein is CASSSGTLYGYTF.

The chain uses TRBV28 and TRBJ1-2; D not resolved. The germline V and J ends were trimmed by 7 bases and 4 bases, with 10 bases remaining between them. The CDR3 sequence is 12 residues long. Per the germline V gene, CDR1 is MDHEN and CDR2 is SYDVKM. The CDR3 DNA sequence: TGTGCCAGCAAATATCACAGCTATGGCTACACCTTC. Protein: CASKYHSYGYTF.

The chain has TRBV5-4 and TRBJ2-7; 7 bases match TRBD1. V trimming: 5 bases; J trimming: 4 bases; junction bases outside the gene matches: 15. The germline CDR1 and CDR2 sequences are SGHNT and YYREEE (reference sequence). The CDR3 spans 16 residues. This CDR3 reads CASSSGQAMFGYEQYF. The DNA of the CDR3 is TGTGCCAGCAGTTCAGGACAGGCAATGTTTGGTTACGAGCAGTACTTC.

The chain recombines TRBV5-1 with TRBJ2-3, with D uncertain. The CDR3 is 16 amino acids. Trimming removed 0 bases at V and 6 bases at J, with 17 bases between. Germline V gene lookup returns CDR1 SGHRS and CDR2 YFSETQ. As DNA, the CDR3 is TGCGCCAGCAGCTTGGGTCTATGGAGCCCCCAGGATACGCAGTATTTT. It yields the protein CASSLGLWSPQDTQYF.

V is TRBV6-6 and J is TRBJ2-1, with D tentatively TRBD2 (7 bases). The V gene's germline CDR1 is MNHNY and CDR2 SVGAGI (reference sequence). V was cut by 2 bases and J by 7 bases, with 12 bases left in between. The CDR3 length is 14 residues. As DNA, the CDR3 is TGTGCCAGCAGTTACAACAGGGAGGGAAATGAGCAGTTCTTC. The encoded protein is CASSYNREGNEQFF.

The chain carries TRBV7-3 and TRBJ2-5; no firm D call. V shed 1 base and J shed 2 bases, with 5 bases lying between them. CDR1 is SGHTA, CDR2 FQGTGA, per germline. The CDR3 contains 13 residues. This chain's CDR3 is CASSLNLQETQYF. The CDR3, as DNA: TGTGCCAGCAGCTTAAACTTACAAGAGACCCAGTACTTC.

V usage is TRBV15 and J usage is TRBJ2-1, with a weak D call TRBD2 (5 bases). The CDR3 contains 17 residues. Germline V CDR1 and CDR2: LNHNV, YYDKDF (reference sequence). Deletions cut 3 bases from V and 6 bases from J, with 21 bases between. The CDR3 DNA reads TGTGCCACCAGCAGGCCCACCACGGGCAGCGGACGCAATGAGCAGTTCTTC. Protein product: CATSRPTTGSGRNEQFF.

V gene TRBV27 combines with J gene TRBJ2-6; TRBD2 might be the D (7 bases). Germline CDR1 reads MNHEY; CDR2 reads SMNVEV (reference sequence). This CDR3 spans 16 amino acids. The V end lost 6 bases, the J end lost 3 bases, and 15 bases lay between the germline ends. CDR3 loop: CASSFWGGGGANVLTF. The CDR3 nucleotides are TGTGCCAGCAGCTTTTGGGGGGGCGGTGGGGCCAACGTCCTGACTTTC.

The gene calls are TRBV5-1 and TRBJ1-2; possibly TRBD1 for D (5 bases). Per germline, CDR1 SGHRS and CDR2 YFSETQ. This CDR3 spans 15 amino acids. Deletions cut 3 bases from V and 4 bases from J, with 16 bases between. CDR3 amino acids: CASSWREGQPYGYTF. CDR3 nucleotides: TGCGCCAGCAGCTGGAGGGAGGGGCAGCCCTATGGCTACACCTTC.

The chain links TRBV29-1 to TRBJ2-7, with a tentative D call TRBD2 (7 bases). CDR3 length: 13 amino acids. Trimming pared 3 bases from V and 7 bases from J, leaving 16 bases between. Germline-derived CDR1 and CDR2 are SQVTM and ANQGSEA. CDR3 coding DNA: TGCAGCGTTGACCGGGGGGCCACGGGGGAGCAGTACTTC. It yields the protein CSVDRGATGEQYF.

The chain combines TRBV5-1 with TRBJ2-3; D is perhaps TRBD2 (5 bases). The V gene's germline CDR1 is SGHRS and CDR2 YFSETQ. The CDR3 has 15 residues. The ends were cut back, 4 bases at V and 5 bases at J, with 17 bases in the middle. The CDR3 region has the DNA TGCGCCAGCAGCGAGGCACGGGGTACCAAAGATACGCAGTATTTT. Its protein is CASSEARGTKDTQYF.

The J gene is TRBJ2-1, the V gene TRBV15, with D uncertain. V was trimmed by 4 bases and J by 8 bases, leaving 15 bases between them. The CDR3 has 14 amino acids. CDR1 and CDR2 from the germline V gene are LNHNV and YYDKDF (reference sequence). The CDR3 here is CATSTDPWWHEQFF. The CDR3 DNA reads as TGTGCCACCAGCACTGATCCATGGTGGCATGAGCAGTTCTTC.

V and J are TRBV4-2 and TRBJ2-7, with 7 bases fitting TRBD1. CDR3 length: 15 residues. The V and J ends lost 4 bases and 3 bases, in that order; junction bases with no gene match: 9. CDR1 LGHNA and CDR2 YNFKEQ come from the germline V gene. The DNA for the CDR3 is TGTGCCAGCAGCCCTGGGACAGAAGGGTACTACGAGCAGTACTTC. Translation: CASSPGTEGYYEQYF.

The chain carries TRBV6-5 and TRBJ2-7; tentative D call: TRBD2 (6 bases). The CDR3 length is 14 residues. Between the trimmed V and J ends, which lost 2 bases and 3 bases, there was a span of 11 bases. CDR1 is MNHEY, CDR2 SVGAGI, per germline. The CDR3 loop is CASSYRDSYYEQYF. CDR3 in DNA: TGTGCCAGCAGTTACAGGGACTCCTACTACGAGCAGTACTTC.

The chain has TRBV7-9 and TRBJ1-6, with D maybe TRBD1 (5 bases). CDR1 SEHNR and CDR2 FQNEAQ come from the germline V gene (reference sequence). The CDR3 sequence is 13 residues long. Between the trimmed V and J ends, which lost 11 bases and 7 bases, there was a span of 15 bases. CDR3 in amino acids: CAVRSGLNSPLHF. The CDR3 bases are TGTGCCGTCAGGTCAGGGTTGAATTCACCCCTCCACTTT.

This sequence joins TRBV11-2 and TRBJ1-1; D gene uncertain. CDR3 length: 12 amino acids. CDR1 is SGHAT and CDR2 is FQNNGV in the germline V gene. V lost 3 bases, J lost 1 base, and 3 bases lay in between. CDR3 nucleotide sequence: TGTGCCAGCAGCTTTCAGAACACTGAAGCTTTCTTT. Translation gives CASSFQNTEAFF. Full variable domain (remainder filled in from reference TRBV11-2 and TRBJ1-1): EAGVAQSPRYKIIEKRQSVAFWCNPISGHATLYWYQQILGQGPKLLIQFQNNGVVDDSQLPKDRFSAERLKGVDSTLKIQPAKLEDSAVYLCASSFQNTEAFFGQGTRLTVV.

V is TRBV27 and J is TRBJ1-2; 7 nucleotides agree with TRBD1. This CDR3 has 15 residues. The trim removed 7 bases at V and 5 bases at J, leaving 13 bases unmatched. Germline V gene lookup returns CDR1 MNHEY and CDR2 SMNVEV (reference sequence). The CDR3 here is CASTSLGGGRYGYTF. The CDR3 DNA follows: TGTGCCAGCACCTCCCTAGGAGGGGGCAGGTATGGCTACACCTTC.

This clone occurred a few times. The chain joins TRBV27 to TRBJ2-7; no definite D call. Germline assignment: CDR1 MNHEY and CDR2 SMNVEV (reference sequence). The germline V and J ends were trimmed by 0 bases and 6 bases, with 9 bases remaining between them. This CDR3 is 13 amino acids long. CDR3 region: CASSLSPGFEQYV. The CDR3 DNA follows: TGTGCCAGCAGTTTATCCCCCGGGTTCGAGCAGTACGTC.

The V and J genes are TRBV19 and TRBJ2-4, with D hard to call. The germline CDR1 and CDR2 sequences are LNHDA and SQIVND (reference sequence). This CDR3 has 17 residues. The V end lost 2 bases, the J end lost 0 bases, and 14 bases lay between the germline ends. The DNA for the CDR3 is TGTGCCAGTAGTATAATGCATAACACCTTAGCCAAAAACATTCAGTACTTC. It specifies CASSIMHNTLAKNIQYF.

This sequence joins TRBV19 and TRBJ2-3, with 9 bases matching TRBD2. CDR3 size: 15 residues. Germline V lookup: CDR1 LNHDA, CDR2 SQIVND (reference sequence). V lost 4 bases to trimming and J lost 1 base; unmatched junction nucleotides: 3. The CDR3 DNA reads TGTGCCAGTAGTAAGGCTAGCGGGGGCACAGATACGCAGTATTTT. As protein: CASSKASGGTDTQYF.

V usage is TRBV7-2 and J usage is TRBJ2-5; D ambiguous. Germline V gene data show CDR1 as SGHTA and CDR2 as FQGNSA. CDR3 length: 14 amino acids. V was cut by 5 bases and J by 5 bases, with 15 bases left in between. Written as DNA, the CDR3 is TGTGCCAGCAGCCAGTCTCAGTACGGGGAGACCCAGTACTTC. Protein product: CASSQSQYGETQYF.

V and J are TRBV18 and TRBJ2-4; D uncertain. This CDR3 has 17 residues. V was trimmed by 0 bases and J by 1 base, leaving 13 bases between them. Looked up from germline, CDR1 is KGHSH and CDR2 is LQKENI. CDR3 region: CASSPPVAAEAKNIQYF. CDR3 DNA sequence: TGTGCCAGCTCACCACCGGTGGCTGCGGAGGCCAAAAACATTCAGTACTTC.

This clone was recorded only once. The chain links TRBV10-3 to TRBJ2-1; D call uncertain. Trimming pared 6 bases from V and 5 bases from J, leaving 11 bases between. Germline V gene lookup returns CDR1 ENHRY and CDR2 SYGVKD. The CDR3 is made up of 13 amino acids. The CDR3 here is CAISPTIDNEQFF. In nucleotides, the CDR3 is TGTGCCATCAGCCCGACAATAGACAATGAGCAGTTCTTC.

This clone was seen more than once but under ten times. J is TRBJ2-1 and V is TRBV4-2, with D perhaps matching TRBD2 (6 bases). The CDR3 has 13 residues. The V end was cut by 1 base, the J end by 5 bases, with 6 bases between. The germline gives CDR1 LGHNA, CDR2 YNFKEQ. The DNA for the CDR3 is TGTGCCAGCAGCCAAGGCGGGAACAATGAGCAGTTCTTC. This gives the protein CASSQGGNNEQFF.

The rearrangement links TRBV5-1 to TRBJ2-1, with 8 bases identical to TRBD2. CDR1 SGHRS and CDR2 YFSETQ come from the germline V gene. J was trimmed by 2 bases and V by 3 bases; bases with no gene match: 7. The CDR3 sequence is 16 residues long. The CDR3 here is CASSWGAGATYNEQFF. The CDR3 coding sequence is TGCGCCAGCAGCTGGGGAGCGGGAGCGACCTACAATGAGCAGTTCTTC.